The clone carrying this T cell receptor (beta chain) showed up many times. Its antigen is currently unknown. This may arise from a read error, as a much more abundant clone is one base away. This sample is part of a study of breast tumors, draining lymph nodes, adjacent tissues. Breast cancer patients provided tissue from their axillary draining lymph nodes. Study-wide findings and caveats: Tumors had less TCR diversity than lymph nodes, more than nontumor tissue.

Each CDR3 protein gets one entry after TCRdb re-called the multiplex PCR reads with MiXCR. The table includes nearly 110,000 distinct CDR3 sequences, roughly 33% detected once. The CDR3 loop spans 15 amino acids. The germline gives CDR1 SGDLS, CDR2 YYNGEE. Sequencing was carried out using axillary lymph node tissue. The TCR was taken from a female donor with breast cancer. Some clones in this sample may be carry-over from other donors' samples. This rearrangement joins TRBV9 to TRBJ2-5; perhaps TRBD1 as D (6 bases). The chain's CDR3 is CASSVDRVPGETPYF. The CDR3 DNA reads TGTGCCAGCAGCGTAGACAGGGTACCTGGAGAGACCCCGTACTTC.